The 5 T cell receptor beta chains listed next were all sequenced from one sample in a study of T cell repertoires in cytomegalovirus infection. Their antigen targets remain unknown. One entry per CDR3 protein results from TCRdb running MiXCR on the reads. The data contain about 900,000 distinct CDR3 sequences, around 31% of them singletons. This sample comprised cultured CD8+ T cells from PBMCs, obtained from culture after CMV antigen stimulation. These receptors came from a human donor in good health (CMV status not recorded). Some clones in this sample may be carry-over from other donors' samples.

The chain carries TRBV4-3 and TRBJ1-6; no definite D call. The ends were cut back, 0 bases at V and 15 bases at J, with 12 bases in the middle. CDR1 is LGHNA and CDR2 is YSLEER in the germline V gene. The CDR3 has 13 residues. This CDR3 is CASSQDLPGYLHF. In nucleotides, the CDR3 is TGCGCCAGCAGCCAAGATTTGCCGGGGTACCTCCACTTT.

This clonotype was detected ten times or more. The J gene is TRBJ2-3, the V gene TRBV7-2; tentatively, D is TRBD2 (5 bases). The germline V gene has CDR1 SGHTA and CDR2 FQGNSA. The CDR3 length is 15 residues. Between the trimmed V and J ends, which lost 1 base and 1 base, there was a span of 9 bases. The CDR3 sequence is CASSLGGWGTDTQYF. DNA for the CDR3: TGTGCCAGCAGCTTAGGAGGGTGGGGCACAGATACGCAGTATTTT.

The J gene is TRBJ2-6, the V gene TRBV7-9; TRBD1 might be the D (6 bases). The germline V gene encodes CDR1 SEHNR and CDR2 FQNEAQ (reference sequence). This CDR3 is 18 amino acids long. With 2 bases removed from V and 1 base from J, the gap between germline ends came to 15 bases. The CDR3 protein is CASSLPTGLGSGANVLTF. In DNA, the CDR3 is TGTGCCAGCAGCTTACCGACAGGCCTGGGGTCTGGGGCCAACGTCCTGACTTTC.

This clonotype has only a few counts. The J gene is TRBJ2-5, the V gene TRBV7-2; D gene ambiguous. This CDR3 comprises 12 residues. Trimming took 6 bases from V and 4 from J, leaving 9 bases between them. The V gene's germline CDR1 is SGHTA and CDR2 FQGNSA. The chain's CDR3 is CASSLMGETQYF. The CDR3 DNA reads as TGTGCCAGCAGTCTAATGGGAGAGACCCAGTACTTC.

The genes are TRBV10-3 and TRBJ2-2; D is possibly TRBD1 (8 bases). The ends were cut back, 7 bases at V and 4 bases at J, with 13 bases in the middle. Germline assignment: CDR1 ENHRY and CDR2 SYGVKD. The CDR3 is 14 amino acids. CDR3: CAITGGQVTGELFF. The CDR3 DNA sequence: TGTGCCATCACGGGGGGACAGGTCACCGGGGAGCTGTTTTTT.